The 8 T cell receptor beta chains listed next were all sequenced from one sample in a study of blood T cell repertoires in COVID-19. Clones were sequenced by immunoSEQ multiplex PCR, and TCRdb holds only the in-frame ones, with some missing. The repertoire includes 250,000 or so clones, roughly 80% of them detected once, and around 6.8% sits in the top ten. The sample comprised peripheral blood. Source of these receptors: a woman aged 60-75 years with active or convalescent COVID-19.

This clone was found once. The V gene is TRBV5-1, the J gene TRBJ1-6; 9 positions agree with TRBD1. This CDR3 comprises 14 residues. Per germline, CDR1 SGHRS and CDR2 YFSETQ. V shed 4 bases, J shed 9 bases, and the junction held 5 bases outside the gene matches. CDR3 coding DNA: TGCGCCAGCAGCGCGACAGGGGGTGGTTCACCCCTCCACTTT. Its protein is CASSATGGGSPLHF.

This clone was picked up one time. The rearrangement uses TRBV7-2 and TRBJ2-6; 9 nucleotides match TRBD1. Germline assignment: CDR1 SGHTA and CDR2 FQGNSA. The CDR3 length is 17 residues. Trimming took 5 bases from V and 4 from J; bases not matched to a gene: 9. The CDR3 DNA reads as TGTGCCAGCAGCCGGACAGGGGATTACTCGGGGGCCAACGTCCTGACTTTC. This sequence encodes CASSRTGDYSGANVLTF.

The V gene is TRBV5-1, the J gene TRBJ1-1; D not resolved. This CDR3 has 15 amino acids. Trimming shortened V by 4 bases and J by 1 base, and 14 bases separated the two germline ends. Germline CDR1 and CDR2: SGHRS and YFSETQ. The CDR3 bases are TGCGCCAGCAGCCCCGCCTTTTCAGGGAACACTGAAGCTTTCTTT. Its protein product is CASSPAFSGNTEAFF.

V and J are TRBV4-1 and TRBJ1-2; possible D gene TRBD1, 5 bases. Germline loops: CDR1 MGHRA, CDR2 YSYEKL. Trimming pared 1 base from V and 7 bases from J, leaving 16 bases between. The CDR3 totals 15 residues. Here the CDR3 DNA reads TGCGCCAGCAGCCAAGGGAGTCAGGGAATCGGTGGCTACACCTTC. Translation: CASSQGSQGIGGYTF.

The CDR3 DNA follows: TGTGCCAGCAAGAGGGATGGGAATTCACCCCTCCACTTT. Amino acids: CASKRDGNSPLHF. J is TRBJ1-6 and V is TRBV2; D is undetermined. CDR1 is SNHLY and CDR2 is FYNNEI in the germline V gene. This CDR3 has 13 residues. The V and J ends lost 7 bases and 7 bases respectively, with 11 bases between them.

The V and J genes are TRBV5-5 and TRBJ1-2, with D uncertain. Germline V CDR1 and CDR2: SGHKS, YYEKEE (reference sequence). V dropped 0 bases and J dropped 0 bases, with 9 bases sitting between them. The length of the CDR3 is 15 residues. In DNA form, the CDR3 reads TGTGCCAGCAGCTTGGGAAGCCTATCTAACTATGGCTACACCTTC. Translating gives CASSLGSLSNYGYTF.

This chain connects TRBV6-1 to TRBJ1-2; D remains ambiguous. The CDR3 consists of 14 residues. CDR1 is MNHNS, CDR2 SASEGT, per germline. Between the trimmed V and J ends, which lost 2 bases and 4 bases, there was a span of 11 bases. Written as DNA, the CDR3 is TGTGCCAGCAGTGAAAACGGGTTTCTCTATGGCTACACCTTC. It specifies CASSENGFLYGYTF.

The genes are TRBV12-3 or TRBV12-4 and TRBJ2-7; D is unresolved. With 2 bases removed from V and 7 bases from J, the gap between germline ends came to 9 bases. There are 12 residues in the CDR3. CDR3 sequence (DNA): TGTGCCAGCAGTTTATCAGCGCGGGAGCAGTACTTC. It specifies CASSLSAREQYF.